Below, 28 T cell receptor beta chains from the same sample are listed, as sequenced in a study of T cells in Graves' hyperthyroidism and ophthalmopathy. Authors of the study amplified TCR beta CDR3 regions from RNA transcripts. An initial round of RT-PCR targeting the TCR CDR3 relied on the HTBI primer set. TCRdb ran MiXCR on the multiplex PCR reads and lists one entry per CDR3 protein. Among under 350,000 distinct CDR3 sequences listed, 21% were seen once. Sequencing was carried out using blood. The receptor set was obtained from a woman aged 45-60 years with Graves' hyperthyroidism.

This clonotype came up many times. This chain links TRBV3-1 with TRBJ2-2, with 8 bases that match TRBD1. CDR1 and CDR2 (germline): LGHDT, YNNKEL (reference sequence). The trim removed 3 bases at V and 0 bases at J, leaving 0 bases unmatched. The CDR3 consists of 15 residues. As DNA, the CDR3 is TGTGCCAGCAGCCAGACAGGGGCGAACACCGGGGAGCTGTTTTTT. Its translation is CASSQTGANTGELFF.

In this sample, this clonotype turned up a few times. The J gene is TRBJ2-7, the V gene TRBV28, with 10 positions matching TRBD1. Unmatched junction bases numbered 2, after V lost 8 bases and J lost 4 bases. There are 12 residues in the CDR3. Germline CDR1 reads MDHEN; CDR2 reads SYDVKM. This chain's CDR3 is CASWDRGYEQYF. The CDR3 nucleotides are TGTGCCAGCTGGGACAGGGGTTACGAGCAGTACTTC.

V is TRBV28 and J is TRBJ2-1, with TRBD2 matching 9 bases. J gave up 4 bases and V 6 bases, and 4 bases lay outside the gene matches. This CDR3 region has 14 residues. The germline CDR1 and CDR2 sequences are MDHEN and SYDVKM. CDR3 DNA sequence: TGTGCCAGCAGAGGACTAGCGTTATACAATGAGCAGTTCTTC. This sequence encodes CASRGLALYNEQFF.

This clonotype was detected ten times or more. V usage is TRBV29-1 and J usage is TRBJ2-5; D gene ambiguous. This CDR3 spans 12 amino acids. Trimming left V 3 bases short and J 5 bases short, with 10 bases between. Per germline, CDR1 SQVTM and CDR2 ANQGSEA. The CDR3 region has the DNA TGCAGCGTTGAGAGGACGGCGGAGACCCAGTACTTC. Protein: CSVERTAETQYF.

In this sample, this clonotype turned up many times. The chain is built from TRBV7-9 and TRBJ2-5; 12 positions agree with TRBD2. The CDR3 is 16 residues long. Per germline, CDR1 SEHNR and CDR2 FQNEAQ (reference sequence). J was trimmed by 2 bases and V by 3 bases; bases with no gene match: 4. The CDR3 bases are TGTGCCAGCAGCTTGCTAGCGGGAGGGTCGCAAGAGACCCAGTACTTC. This encodes CASSLLAGGSQETQYF.

The rearrangement joins TRBV3-1 to TRBJ1-1; D remains ambiguous. Germline V gene data show CDR1 as LGHDT and CDR2 as YNNKEL (reference sequence). V lost 0 bases, J lost 1 base, and 9 bases lay in between. The CDR3 totals 15 residues. CDR3 in amino acids: CASSQDWSRNTEAFF. In DNA form, the CDR3 reads TGTGCCAGCAGCCAAGATTGGTCCAGGAACACTGAAGCTTTCTTT.

This clonotype turned up a few times. The chain uses TRBV20-1 and TRBJ1-5; 7 bases line up with TRBD1. Trimming at V came to 2 bases and at J to 4 bases, leaving 5 bases not matched to a gene. This CDR3 contains 14 residues. CDR1 is DFQATT, CDR2 SNEGSKA, per germline (reference sequence). DNA for the CDR3: TGCAGTGCTAGACCATCAGGGGGGAATCAGCCCCAGCATTTT. It codes for CSARPSGGNQPQHF.

In regard to this clonotype: Since a much larger clone is just one base distant, this may be a read error. The genes are TRBV11-3 and TRBJ2-2; D remains ambiguous. V dropped 6 bases and J dropped 1 base, with 15 bases sitting between them. The CDR3 extends over 16 amino acids. Germline V gene data show CDR1 as SGHNT and CDR2 as YENEEA. In DNA form, the CDR3 reads TGTGCCAGCAGGCCTACTGGGCGTCTGAACACCGGGGAGCTGTTTTTT. Amino acids: CASRPTGRLNTGELFF.

This chain links TRBV11-2 with TRBJ2-3; D not resolved. Trimming left V 5 bases short and J 1 base short, with 10 bases between. Germline V CDR1 and CDR2: SGHAT, FQNNGV. The CDR3 contains 14 residues. The CDR3 DNA is TGTGCCAGCAGCAAACCAGGTGGCACAGATACGCAGTATTTT. It encodes CASSKPGGTDTQYF.

This clonotype occurred many times. The chain links TRBV2 to TRBJ2-2; 8 nucleotides line up with TRBD1. The CDR3 totals 13 residues. Germline V CDR1 and CDR2: SNHLY, FYNNEI. The J segment lost 7 bases and the V segment lost 4 bases, leaving 2 bases of the junction unmatched. CDR3 DNA: TGTGCCAGCAGTGGACAGGGGTACGGGGAGCTGTTTTTT. Residues: CASSGQGYGELFF.

This clonotype showed up just a few times. One end of the junction varies from germline; a read error may be responsible. V and J are TRBV19 and TRBJ2-2, with 11 bases lining up with TRBD2. CDR3 length: 18 residues. CDR1 is LNHDA and CDR2 is SQIVND in the germline V gene (reference sequence). The CDR3 DNA follows: TGTACCAGTACCCTAACGACTAGCGGGACCGCGAACACCGGGGAGCTGTTTTTT. As protein: CTSTLTTSGTANTGELFF.

The chain links TRBV2 to TRBJ1-4; D remains ambiguous. Germline CDR1 is SNHLY and CDR2 is FYNNEI. The V and J ends lost 6 bases and 4 bases respectively, with 21 bases between them. CDR3 length: 17 residues. CDR3 DNA sequence: TGTGCCAGCAGCTCTAGGTGGTGGTCAGCCAGTAATGAAAAACTGTTTTTT. Translation gives CASSSRWWSASNEKLFF.

The chain is built from TRBV20-1 and TRBJ2-7; 8 nucleotides align to TRBD1. The CDR3 loop spans 12 amino acids. Germline lookup yields CDR1 DFQATT and CDR2 SNEGSKA (reference sequence). V gave up 6 bases and J gave up 3 bases; unmatched junction bases: 4. CDR3 loop: CSAPGGVYEQYF. The CDR3 nucleotides are TGCAGTGCCCCAGGGGGCGTCTACGAGCAGTACTTC.

This clonotype has more than one count but fewer than ten. A much larger clone differs by one base, so this may be a read error. The CDR3 ends on some other residue instead of the conserved phenylalanine or tryptophan, so this is likely a read error. V usage is TRBV20-1 and J usage is TRBJ2-7; possible D gene TRBD2, 6 bases. There are 15 residues in the CDR3. Germline V gives CDR1 DFQATT, CDR2 SNEGSKA (reference sequence). The ends were cut back, 1 base at V and 3 bases at J, with 16 bases in the middle. CDR3 loop: CSARVFGGTIYEQYL. The CDR3 DNA reads as TGCAGTGCTAGAGTATTTGGAGGGACGATCTACGAGCAGTACCTC.

This clonotype was counted many times. The chain couples TRBV5-1 to TRBJ2-2; 7 bases are a match to TRBD2. Germline CDR1 SGHRS, CDR2 YFSETQ. The CDR3 covers 15 residues. V shed 3 bases, J shed 5 bases, and the junction held 7 bases outside the gene matches. CDR3 bases: TGCGCCAGCAGCTACCGAGCGGGAAAGACCGGGGAGCTGTTTTTT. This translates into CASSYRAGKTGELFF.

This clonotype was recorded a few times. The chain employs TRBV20-1 and TRBJ1-4; D unclear. The CDR3 contains 14 residues. Per germline, CDR1 DFQATT and CDR2 SNEGSKA (reference sequence). V was trimmed by 2 bases and J by 9 bases, leaving 16 bases between them. The CDR3: CSARPPGLLQKLFF. The CDR3 coding sequence is TGCAGTGCTAGACCCCCTGGACTTCTTCAAAAACTGTTTTTT.

This clonotype was recorded a few times. The chain uses TRBV6-1 and TRBJ2-1, with D perhaps matching TRBD2 (5 bases). Germline CDR1 reads MNHNS; CDR2 reads SASEGT. Trimming pared 6 bases from V and 4 bases from J, leaving 13 bases between. The CDR3 runs 14 residues. CDR3 amino acids: CASRSGVRYNEQFF. CDR3 sequence (DNA): TGTGCCAGCAGAAGCGGAGTTCGTTACAATGAGCAGTTCTTC.

V gene TRBV28 combines with J gene TRBJ2-7, with D perhaps matching TRBD2 (6 bases). This CDR3 is 13 amino acids long. Germline assignment: CDR1 MDHEN and CDR2 SYDVKM. V lost 6 bases and J lost 3, with 12 bases in between. CDR3 bases: TGTGCCAGCAGCTTAGTGGGGGGCTACGAGCAGTACTTC. Its translation: CASSLVGGYEQYF.

This clonotype has a handful of counts. This rearrangement joins TRBV19 to TRBJ2-5; D may correspond to TRBD1 or TRBD2 (6 bases each). V lost 5 bases and J lost 3, with 13 bases in between. Germline V CDR1 and CDR2: LNHDA, SQIVND (reference sequence). The CDR3 is made up of 14 amino acids. The CDR3 DNA reads TGTGCCAGTAGTGGGGGGCGCATCGAAGAGACCCAGTACTTC. It translates to CASSGGRIEETQYF.

The sample holds many counts of this clonotype. This sequence joins TRBV3-1 and TRBJ1-3, with D hard to call. CDR3 length: 12 amino acids. V shed 0 bases and J shed 7 bases, with 4 bases lying between them. Germline lookup yields CDR1 LGHDT and CDR2 YNNKEL (reference sequence). The CDR3 DNA reads TGTGCCAGCAGCCAAGAGAAGAACACCATATATTTT. This encodes CASSQEKNTIYF.

This clonotype came up many times. The V call is TRBV3-1, the J call TRBJ1-5; D might be TRBD1 (5 bases). Germline CDR1 reads LGHDT; CDR2 reads YNNKEL (reference sequence). The CDR3 runs to 14 residues. Deletions cut 6 bases from V and 4 bases from J, with 13 bases between. CDR3 protein: CASSEGGGNQPQHF. The CDR3 region has the DNA TGTGCCAGCAGTGAAGGTGGGGGAAATCAGCCCCAGCATTTT.

This clonotype was seen repeatedly, ten times or more. The J gene is TRBJ2-7, the V gene TRBV7-2, with 13 bases identical to TRBD2. The CDR3 spans 15 residues. Germline V lookup: CDR1 SGHTA, CDR2 FQGNSA. Trimming took 4 bases from V and 7 from J; bases not matched to a gene: 7. DNA for the CDR3: TGTGCCAGCAGCTCAACTAGCGGGGGGGCCGTGGAGCAGTACTTC. Protein: CASSSTSGGAVEQYF.

The J gene is TRBJ2-3, the V gene TRBV2, with D possibly matching TRBD1 (5 bases). Germline values: CDR1 SNHLY, CDR2 FYNNEI. The V end lost 6 bases, the J end lost 6 bases, and 13 bases lay between the germline ends. The length of the CDR3 is 13 residues. CDR3 nucleotides: TGTGCCAGCAGGAGCAGGTCAGGGGATACGCAGTATTTT. This codes for CASRSRSGDTQYF.

The chain combines TRBV19 with TRBJ1-3; no reliable D call. The ends were cut back, 10 bases at V and 3 bases at J, with 13 bases in the middle. Germline CDR1 is LNHDA and CDR2 is SQIVND (reference sequence). The CDR3 has 13 amino acids. Here the CDR3 DNA reads TGTGCCAAAGTCTTTTCAAGTGGAAACACCATATATTTT. This sequence encodes CAKVFSSGNTIYF.

The V gene is TRBV24-1, the J gene TRBJ1-2; possibly TRBD1 for D (6 bases). This CDR3 has 14 amino acids. V was cut by 4 bases and J by 5 bases, with 13 bases left in between. Germline CDR1 and CDR2: KGHDR and SFDVKD. CDR3 sequence: CATSEPGQNYGYTF. CDR3 nucleotides: TGTGCCACCAGTGAGCCCGGACAGAATTATGGCTACACCTTC.

This clonotype was recorded at least ten times. DNA for the CDR3: TGTGCCAGCAGTGATCAGGCCAGGGTCACTGAAGCTTTCTTT. Translation: CASSDQARVTEAFF. The chain uses TRBV6-1 and TRBJ1-1, with D perhaps matching TRBD1 (5 bases). CDR1 MNHNS and CDR2 SASEGT come from the germline V gene. The CDR3 spans 14 residues. Trimming removed 3 bases at V and 4 bases at J, with 12 bases between.

This chain uses TRBV19 with TRBJ2-6; D is unclear. The CDR3 length is 18 residues. The germline V gene encodes CDR1 LNHDA and CDR2 SQIVND (reference sequence). The ends were cut back, 0 bases at V and 0 bases at J, with 12 bases in the middle. This CDR3 reads CASSIDTLQYSGANVLTF. Written as DNA, the CDR3 is TGTGCCAGTAGTATAGACACCTTACAATACTCTGGGGCCAACGTCCTGACTTTC. The entire variable domain, with the rest obtained from reference TRBV19 and TRBJ2-6, is as follows: DGGITQSPKYLFRKEGQNVTLSCEQNLNHDAMYWYRQDPGQGLRLIYYSQIVNDFQKGDIAEGYSVSREKKESFPLTVTSAQKNPTAFYLCASSIDTLQYSGANVLTFGAGSRLTVL.

This clonotype appeared many times. This chain uses TRBV2 with TRBJ2-1; perhaps TRBD2 as D (5 bases). The germline CDR1 and CDR2 sequences are SNHLY and FYNNEI. Trimming removed 6 bases at V and 7 bases at J, with 13 bases between. This CDR3 comprises 13 residues. The CDR3 DNA is TGTGCCAGCAGGCAAAGCACGGGGAATGAGCAGTTCTTC. Translation: CASRQSTGNEQFF.